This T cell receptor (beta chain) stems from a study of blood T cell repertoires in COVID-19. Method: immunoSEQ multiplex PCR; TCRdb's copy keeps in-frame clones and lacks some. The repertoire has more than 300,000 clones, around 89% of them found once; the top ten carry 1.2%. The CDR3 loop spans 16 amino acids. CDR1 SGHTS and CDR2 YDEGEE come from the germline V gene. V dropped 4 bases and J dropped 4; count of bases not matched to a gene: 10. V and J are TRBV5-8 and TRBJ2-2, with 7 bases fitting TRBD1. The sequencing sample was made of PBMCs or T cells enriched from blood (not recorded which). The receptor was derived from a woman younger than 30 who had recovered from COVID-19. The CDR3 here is CASSRRDRNPTGELFF. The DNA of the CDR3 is TGTGCCAGCAGCCGCCGGGACAGAAACCCCACCGGGGAGCTGTTTTTT.